This T cell receptor (beta chain) was obtained from a study of T cell responses to AZD1222 COVID-19 vaccine. V lost 2 bases and J 5 bases, leaving 21 bases between the germline ends. CDR3 size: 17 residues. Germline V lookup: CDR1 LGHNA, CDR2 YNFKEQ. General study points: The span of vaccine-associated CD4 TCRs extended across spike, with dominance at 160-218 and 743-854.

On this clone itself: Antigen unknown.

The method was immunoSEQ multiplex PCR; TCRdb's version includes in-frame clones alone and lacks a portion of them. The repertoire holds about 78,000 clones, with 90% as singletons. Sequenced here: peripheral blood, sampled 28 days after the second AZD1222 dose. This chain connects TRBV4-2 to TRBJ2-5; D not resolved. This TCR came from an adult who received the AZD1222 COVID-19 vaccine. Here the CDR3 DNA reads TGTGCCAGCAGCCAAAACCCCGCAGGCAGCTCCAGTGAGACCCAGTACTTC. Amino acid sequence: CASSQNPAGSSSETQYF.